What follows are 20 T cell receptor beta chains derived from one specimen sequenced in a study of a mutant IDH1 vaccine in newly diagnosed glioma. Measured with immunoSEQ multiplex PCR; TCRdb has only the in-frame clones, and not every one. The sample consists of tens of thousands of clones, approximately 80% of them appearing once. Time point indicated: week 23, last vaccination. Each dose of the vaccine consisted of 300 ug of mutant IDH1 20-mer peptide, with topical imiquimod. These TCRs' antigens remain unknown. Sequencing was performed on PBMCs, taken from a glioma patient whose treatment included an IDH1 peptide vaccine. The source of these receptors is a man between 18 and 35 years old with glioma.

V is TRBV7-9 and J is TRBJ2-5, with 10 positions matching TRBD2. With V trimmed by 0 bases and J by 0 bases, 7 bases remained unmatched. The germline gives CDR1 SEHNR, CDR2 FQNEAQ (reference sequence). This CDR3 is built from 18 residues. CDR3 region: CASSLAGELAGDQETQYF. The CDR3 nucleotides read TGTGCCAGCAGCTTAGCAGGGGAGCTAGCGGGAGACCAAGAGACCCAGTACTTC.

The J gene is TRBJ2-7, the V gene TRBV25-1; D unresolved. V was pared by 7 bases and J by 4 bases, with 8 bases between. CDR1 is MGHDK, CDR2 SYGVNS, per germline. This CDR3 contains 11 residues. The CDR3 sequence: CASTTLYEQYF. The CDR3 DNA sequence: TGTGCCAGCACCACACTTTACGAGCAGTACTTC.

V and J are TRBV9 and TRBJ2-5, with 9 bases aligning to TRBD1. V was clipped by 4 bases and J by 5 bases; unmatched bases: 12. Germline values: CDR1 SGDLS, CDR2 YYNGEE. This CDR3 is built from 16 residues. The CDR3 loop reads CASSSRPGQGEETQYF. In DNA, the CDR3 is TGTGCCAGCAGCTCACGTCCGGGACAGGGTGAGGAGACCCAGTACTTC.

The chain employs TRBV6-6 and TRBJ1-4, with D possibly being TRBD1 (5 bases). Trimming cost V 6 bases and J 8 bases, with 19 bases left between them. The CDR3 consists of 15 residues. Germline CDR1 is MNHNY and CDR2 is SVGAGI (reference sequence). CDR3 nucleotides: TGTGCCAGCAGACGAAGGAGCGGGACCGGGGAAAAACTGTTTTTT. Its protein product is CASRRRSGTGEKLFF.

The genes are TRBV30 and TRBJ1-2; 7 bases line up with TRBD1. The V gene end was trimmed by 3 bases and the J gene end by 6 bases; junction bases not matched to a gene: 10. The CDR3 has 14 residues. Germline-derived CDR1 and CDR2 are GTSNPN and SVGIG (reference sequence). The CDR3 nucleotides read TGTGCCTGGAGCGCTAGAGGGGGCTCAGATGGCTACACCTTC. Its translation: CAWSARGGSDGYTF.

This chain uses TRBV7-8 with TRBJ2-1; D remains ambiguous. CDR1 is SGHVS, CDR2 FQNEAQ, per germline. The CDR3 length is 15 residues. The V and J ends lost 2 bases and 0 bases respectively, with 8 bases between them. The CDR3 DNA reads as TGTGCCAGCAGCTTATGGCGGAGCTCCTACAATGAGCAGTTCTTC. Translating gives CASSLWRSSYNEQFF. Full variable domain (outside the CDR3, taken from reference TRBV7-8 and TRBJ2-1): GAGVSQSPRYKVAKRGQDVALRCDPISGHVSLFWYQQALGQGPEFLTYFQNEAQLDKSGLPSDRFFAERPEGSVSTLKIQRTQQEDSAVYLCASSLWRSSYNEQFFGPGTRLTVL.

The chain is built from TRBV5-4 and TRBJ1-1, with a tentative D call TRBD1 (5 bases). Germline CDR1 and CDR2: SGHNT and YYREEE (reference sequence). Trimming stripped 0 bases from V and 0 bases from J, with 18 bases between. CDR3 length: 18 residues. CDR3 DNA sequence: TGTGCCAGCAGCTTGGCGGGGAGGCGGGGGAGAATGAACACTGAAGCTTTCTTT. Translation gives CASSLAGRRGRMNTEAFF.

This chain connects TRBV28 to TRBJ2-7, with D tentatively TRBD1 or TRBD2 (5 bases each). V dropped 4 bases and J dropped 8 bases, with 27 bases sitting between them. Germline V lookup: CDR1 MDHEN, CDR2 SYDVKM. The CDR3 has 17 amino acids. DNA for the CDR3: TGTGCCAGCAGTTCCCCCCGGGGCAGGCAAGAAAGGGTCCAGCAGTACTTC. The encoded protein is CASSSPRGRQERVQQYF.

This clone occurred once. The V gene is TRBV2, the J gene TRBJ2-2, with 7 nucleotides matching TRBD1. Trimming removed 10 bases from V and 2 bases from J; junction bases left unmatched: 4. The CDR3 has 13 amino acids. Germline V lookup: CDR1 SNHLY, CDR2 FYNNEI. CDR3 nucleotides: TGTGCCAACCGGGACAGAAACACCGGGGAGCTGTTTTTT. It encodes CANRDRNTGELFF. The entire variable domain, with the rest obtained from reference TRBV2 and TRBJ2-2, is as follows: EPEVTQTPSHQVTQMGQEVILRCVPISNHLYFYWYRQILGQKVEFLVSFYNNEISEKSEIFDDQFSVERPDGSNFTLKIRSTKLEDSAMYFCANRDRNTGELFFGEGSRLTVL.

This clone was found a few times. The V call is TRBV13, the J call TRBJ2-7; 9 bases align to TRBD1. Germline V gene lookup returns CDR1 PRHDT and CDR2 FYEKMQ (reference sequence). J lost 8 bases, V lost 5 bases, and 10 bases had no gene match. This CDR3 is 14 amino acids long. CDR3 amino acids: CASSDPGQGLKQYF. CDR3 sequence (DNA): TGTGCCAGCAGCGACCCGGGACAGGGTCTCAAGCAGTACTTC.

This clone was observed once. The J gene is TRBJ2-7, the V gene TRBV29-1, with 7 bases aligning to TRBD1. CDR3 size: 13 residues. Germline V gives CDR1 SQVTM, CDR2 ANQGSEA. V was pared by 6 bases and J by 6 bases, with 11 bases of the junction left unmatched. The CDR3 is CSVSGTVLGEQYF. Here the CDR3 DNA reads TGCAGCGTGTCCGGGACAGTGCTGGGCGAGCAGTACTTC.

The chain combines TRBV4-3 with TRBJ2-1, with a tentative D call TRBD1 (6 bases). From germline, CDR1 is LGHNA and CDR2 YSLEER. This CDR3 has 14 amino acids. The germline V and J ends were trimmed by 1 base and 5 bases, with 9 bases remaining between them. CDR3 DNA sequence: TGCGCCAGCAGCCAAGGGGGGCCACACAATGAGCAGTTCTTC. This gives the protein CASSQGGPHNEQFF.

The J gene is TRBJ2-1, the V gene TRBV10-2; the match to TRBD2 covers 9 bases. This CDR3 has 14 amino acids. Trimming took 6 bases from V and 4 from J; bases not matched to a gene: 4. CDR1 is WSHSY, CDR2 SAAADI, per germline. The CDR3 bases are TGCGCCAGCAGCCCGGGACTAGCTTACAATGAGCAGTTCTTC. Its protein is CASSPGLAYNEQFF.

This chain uses TRBV7-2 with TRBJ2-3; 9 bases map to TRBD2. Losses at the gene ends were 2 bases for V and 2 bases for J; bases not matched to a gene: 8. Germline V lookup: CDR1 SGHTA, CDR2 FQGNSA. The CDR3 covers 17 residues. CDR3 amino acids: CASSLRRGGGVTDTQYF. CDR3 nucleotides: TGTGCCAGCAGCTTAAGAAGGGGCGGGGGGGTCACAGATACGCAGTATTTT.

The chain uses TRBV29-1 and TRBJ2-1; TRBD1 aligns across 8 bases. V dropped 7 bases and J dropped 7; count of bases not matched to a gene: 6. The CDR3 runs 12 residues. Germline V gene data show CDR1 as SQVTM and CDR2 as ANQGSEA. CDR3 in amino acids: CSARRQGNEQFF. CDR3 DNA: TGCAGCGCGAGGAGACAGGGGAATGAGCAGTTCTTC.

The chain employs TRBV9 and TRBJ2-3; weak D call: TRBD2 (5 bases). The length of the CDR3 is 15 residues. Germline lookup yields CDR1 SGDLS and CDR2 YYNGEE. Trimming shortened V by 0 bases and J by 2 bases, and 10 bases separated the two germline ends. As DNA, the CDR3 is TGTGCCAGCAGCGTAGCGGGGTACCTCACAGATACGCAGTATTTT. This gives the protein CASSVAGYLTDTQYF.

This sequence joins TRBV27 and TRBJ2-7; possible D gene TRBD1, 6 bases. CDR3 size: 15 residues. The germline V gene has CDR1 MNHEY and CDR2 SMNVEV (reference sequence). V dropped 3 bases and J dropped 1 base, with 13 bases sitting between them. The CDR3 bases are TGTGCCAGCAGTTTCACAGGGCAGGGATCCTACGAGCAGTACTTC. Amino acids: CASSFTGQGSYEQYF.

This sequence joins TRBV7-9 and TRBJ1-2; possibly TRBD1 for D (6 bases). Trimming pared 5 bases from V and 7 bases from J, leaving 11 bases between. CDR1 SEHNR and CDR2 FQNEAQ come from the germline V gene (reference sequence). The CDR3 is 12 residues long. CDR3 sequence reads: CASSLDRRGYTF. CDR3 DNA: TGTGCCAGCAGCCTGGACAGACGTGGCTACACCTTC. The complete variable domain, with remaining parts taken from reference TRBV7-9 and TRBJ1-2, reads DTGVSQNPRHKITKRGQNVTFRCDPISEHNRLYWYRQTLGQGPEFLTYFQNEAQLEKSRLLSDRFSAERPKGSFSTLEIQRTEQGDSAMYLCASSLDRRGYTFGSGTRLTVV.

The chain joins TRBV10-1 to TRBJ2-7; perhaps TRBD1 as D (6 bases). Germline V gene lookup returns CDR1 WNHNN and CDR2 SYGVQD (reference sequence). This CDR3 region has 13 residues. The ends were cut back, 5 bases at V and 6 bases at J, with 14 bases in the middle. The CDR3 sequence is CASSTGYGLEQYF. CDR3 in DNA: TGCGCCAGCAGTACAGGGTATGGCCTCGAGCAGTACTTC.

This clone was observed once. The chain uses TRBV4-1 and TRBJ2-7; 12 bases are a match to TRBD1. The germline CDR1 and CDR2 sequences are MGHRA and YSYEKL. The CDR3 covers 15 residues. Trimming removed 0 bases from V and 7 bases from J; junction bases left unmatched: 4. The CDR3 DNA sequence: TGCGCCAGCAGCCAAGAAGGGACAGGGGGCGGGGAGCAGTACTTC. It specifies CASSQEGTGGGEQYF.